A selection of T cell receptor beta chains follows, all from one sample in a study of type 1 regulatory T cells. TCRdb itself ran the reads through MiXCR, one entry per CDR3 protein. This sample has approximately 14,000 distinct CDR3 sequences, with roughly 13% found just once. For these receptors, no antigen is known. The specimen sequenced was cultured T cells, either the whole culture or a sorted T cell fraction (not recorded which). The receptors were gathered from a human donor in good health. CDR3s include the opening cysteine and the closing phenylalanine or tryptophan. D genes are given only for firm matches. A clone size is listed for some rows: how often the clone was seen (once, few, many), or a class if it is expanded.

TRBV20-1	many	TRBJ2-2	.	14	CSAPRWTNTGELFF	TGCAGTGCTCCCCGATGGACCAACACCGGGGAGCTGTTTTTT
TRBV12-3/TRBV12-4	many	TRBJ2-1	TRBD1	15	CASSSTGEPYNEQFF	TGTGCCAGCAGTTCCACAGGGGAACCCTACAATGAGCAGTTCTTC
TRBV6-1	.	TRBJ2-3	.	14	CASSDGGGTDTQYF	TGCGCCAGCAGTGACGGCGGGGGCACAGATACGCAGTATTTT
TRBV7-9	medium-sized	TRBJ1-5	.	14	CASSGQNSNQPQHF	TGTGCCAGCAGTGGACAGAATAGCAATCAGCCCCAGCATTTT
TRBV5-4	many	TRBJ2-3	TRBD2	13	CASLLAGVDTQYF	TGTGCCTCACTACTAGCGGGAGTAGATACGCAGTATTTT
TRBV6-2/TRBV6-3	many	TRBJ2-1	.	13	CASSYPGMAEQFF	TGTGCCAGCAGTTATCCTGGGATGGCTGAGCAGTTCTTC
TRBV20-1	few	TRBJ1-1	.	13	CSARPDIYTEAFF	TGCAGTGCTAGGCCGGACATCTACACTGAAGCTTTCTTT
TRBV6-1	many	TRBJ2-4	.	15	CASNQAPTAKNIQYF	TGTGCCAGCAATCAGGCACCGACAGCCAAAAACATTCAGTACTTC
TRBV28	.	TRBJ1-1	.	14	CASSLVQGGTEAFF	TGTGCCAGCAGTTTAGTACAGGGTGGGACTGAAGCTTTCTTT
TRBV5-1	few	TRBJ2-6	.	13	CASSFTGANVLTF	TGCGCCAGCAGCTTTACTGGGGCCAACGTCCTGACTTTC
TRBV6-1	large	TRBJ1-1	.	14	CASSGTRANTEAFF	TGTGCCAGCAGCGGCACCAGAGCGAACACTGAAGCTTTCTTT
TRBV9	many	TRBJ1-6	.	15	CASSVLGQTNSPLHF	TGTGCCAGCAGCGTACTTGGACAGACTAATTCACCCCTCCACTTT
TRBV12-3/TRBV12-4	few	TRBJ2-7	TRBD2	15	CASSFQLAPLYEQYF	TGTGCCAGCAGTTTCCAACTAGCGCCCCTTTACGAGCAGTACTTC
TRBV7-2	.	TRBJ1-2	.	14	CASTGEALVYGYTF	TGTGCCAGCACGGGGGAAGCTTTGGTCTATGGCTACACCTTC
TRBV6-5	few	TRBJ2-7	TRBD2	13	CATRTSGRYEQYF	TGTGCCACTCGGACTAGCGGGAGATACGAGCAGTACTTC
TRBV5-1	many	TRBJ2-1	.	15	CASSLGGGDYNEQFF	TGCGCCAGCAGCTTGGGTGGCGGTGACTACAATGAGCAGTTCTTC
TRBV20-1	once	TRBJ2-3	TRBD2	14	CSARLPGGAYTQYF	TGCAGTGCTAGGCTGCCGGGGGGTGCATATACGCAGTATTTT
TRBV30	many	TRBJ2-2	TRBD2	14	CARRMAGGTGELFF	TGTGCCCGACGTATGGCGGGAGGCACCGGGGAGCTGTTTTTT
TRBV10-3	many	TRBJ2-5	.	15	CAISGASALGETQYF	TGTGCCATCAGTGGCGCTAGCGCTCTTGGGGAGACCCAGTACTTC
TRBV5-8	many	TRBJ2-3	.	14	CASSVGLSTDTQYF	TGTGCCAGCAGCGTGGGACTGAGCACAGATACGCAGTATTTT
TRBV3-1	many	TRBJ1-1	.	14	CASSQGQGVAEAFF	TGTGCCAGCAGCCAAGGCCAGGGTGTAGCTGAAGCTTTCTTT
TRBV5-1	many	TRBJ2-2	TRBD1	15	CASSERTGNTGELFF	TGCGCCAGCAGCGAAAGGACAGGGAACACCGGGGAGCTGTTTTTT
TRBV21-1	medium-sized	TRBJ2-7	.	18	CASSKGPPASGRTYEQYF	TGTGCCAGCAGCAAAGGCCCCCCTGCTAGCGGGAGGACATACGAGCAGTACTTC
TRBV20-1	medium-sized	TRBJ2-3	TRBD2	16	CSARTTGTSMRDTQYF	TGCAGTGCTAGAACAACCGGGACTAGTATGCGGGATACGCAGTATTTT
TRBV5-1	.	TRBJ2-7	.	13	CASSLADNYEQYF	TGCGCCAGCAGCTTGGCCGACAACTACGAGCAGTACTTC
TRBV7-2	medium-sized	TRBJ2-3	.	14	CASSLALSTDTQYF	TGTGCCAGCAGCTTAGCGCTAAGCACAGATACGCAGTATTTT
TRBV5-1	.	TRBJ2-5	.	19	CASSPVQPRGSGTKETQYF	TGCGCCAGCAGCCCCGTGCAACCGCGGGGATCTGGGACAAAAGAGACCCAGTACTTC
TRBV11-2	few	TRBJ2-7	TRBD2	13	CASSLLAGAEQYF	TGTGCCAGCAGCTTACTAGCGGGAGCCGAGCAGTACTTC
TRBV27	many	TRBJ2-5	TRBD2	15	CASSFLAGASETQYF	TGTGCCAGCAGTTTTCTAGCGGGAGCGTCGGAGACCCAGTACTTC
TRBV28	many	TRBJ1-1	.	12	CASSGVFTEAFF	TGTGCCAGCAGTGGGGTTTTCACTGAAGCTTTCTTT
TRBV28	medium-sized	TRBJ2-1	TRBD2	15	CASSSGTSGRGEQFF	TGTGCCAGCAGTTCCGGGACTAGCGGGAGGGGGGAGCAGTTCTTC
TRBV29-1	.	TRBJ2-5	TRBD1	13	CSVGTALRETQYF	TGCAGCGTGGGGACAGCCCTGAGGGAGACCCAGTACTTC
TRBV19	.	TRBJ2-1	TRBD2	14	CASSSSGRLNEQFF	TGTGCCAGTAGTTCTAGCGGGAGACTCAATGAGCAGTTCTTC
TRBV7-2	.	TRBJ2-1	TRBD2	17	CASSFSPPSGVYNEQFF	TGTGCCAGCAGCTTCAGTCCCCCTAGCGGGGTATACAATGAGCAGTTCTTC
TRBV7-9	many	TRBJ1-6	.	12	CASSFPNSPLHF	TGTGCCAGCAGCTTCCCTAATTCACCCCTCCACTTT
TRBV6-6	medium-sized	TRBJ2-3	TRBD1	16	CASSYRGQGGTDTQYF	TGTGCCAGCAGTTACAGGGGACAGGGGGGCACAGATACGCAGTATTTT
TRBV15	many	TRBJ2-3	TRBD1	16	CATSEGGTGTTDTQYF	TGTGCCACCAGCGAGGGGGGGACAGGGACAACAGATACGCAGTATTTT
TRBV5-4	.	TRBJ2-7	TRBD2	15	CASSLGTSASYEQYF	TGTGCCAGCAGCTTGGGGACTAGCGCCTCCTACGAGCAGTACTTC
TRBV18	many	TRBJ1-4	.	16	CASSLHPGPTFVELFF	TGTGCCAGCTCACTGCATCCGGGACCGACGTTCGTGGAACTGTTTTTT